This TCR beta chain derives from a study of blood T cell repertoires in COVID-19. About the study: T cells, B-cell-depleted T cells, or PBMCs provided the cDNA or gDNA that served as material.

The Seattle patients joined while their infection was active and were tracked longitudinally afterward. The ends were cut back, 4 bases at V and 3 bases at J, with 16 bases in the middle. This CDR3 spans 16 amino acids. TCRdb's table, derived via immunoSEQ multiplex PCR, lists solely in-frame clones and lacks some. The sample has fewer than 450,000 clones; 88% are singletons. Sequenced material: peripheral blood. V and J are TRBV23-1 and TRBJ2-1; a weak D match, TRBD2 (5 bases). TRBV23-1 belongs to the ORF category, with a function that is uncertain. The receptor comes from a woman between 50 and 59 years old with COVID-19, enrolled during active disease. This CDR3 reads CASSPPRGKLYNEQFF. In DNA, the CDR3 is TGCGCCAGCAGTCCCCCTCGGGGAAAACTCTACAATGAGCAGTTCTTC.